One and the same sample provided the 23 T cell receptor beta chains below, sequenced in a study of cytotoxic CD8 clonotypes in ibrutinib-treated CLL. Assay used: immunoSEQ multiplex PCR; TCRdb lists only in-frame clones, some missing. The sample has about 310,000 clones; around four fifths are singletons. The sequencing used PBMCs, collected before ibrutinib treatment. The source is a human donor with chronic lymphocytic leukemia.

This chain connects TRBV7-6 to TRBJ2-5; the D gene is possibly TRBD1 (6 bases). V shed 3 bases and J shed 3 bases, with 14 bases lying between them. Germline CDR1 SGHVS, CDR2 FNYEAQ. The CDR3 sequence is 15 residues long. The CDR3 DNA is TGTGCCAGCAGCTTGGACCCAGGGGTGGAAGAGACCCAGTACTTC. This codes for CASSLDPGVEETQYF.

The chain carries TRBV2 and TRBJ2-7; TRBD2 matches 7 bases. The CDR3 has 14 amino acids. Trimming removed 2 bases from V and 3 bases from J; junction bases left unmatched: 4. Germline CDR1 SNHLY, CDR2 FYNNEI. The CDR3 DNA follows: TGTGCCAGCAGTGAAATGGGGGAGGGCTACGAGCAGTACTTC. Protein: CASSEMGEGYEQYF.

This clone was recorded once. This chain links TRBV11-2 with TRBJ2-7; the match to TRBD2 covers 8 bases. The CDR3 extends over 15 amino acids. Germline V CDR1 and CDR2: SGHAT, FQNNGV. V trimming: 5 bases; J trimming: 3 bases; junction bases outside the gene matches: 9. The CDR3 protein is CASSPFTSGIYEQYF. CDR3 bases: TGTGCCAGCAGCCCTTTTACTAGCGGAATCTACGAGCAGTACTTC.

This chain connects TRBV5-1 to TRBJ1-2, with 8 bases aligning to TRBD1. Germline CDR1 reads SGHRS; CDR2 reads YFSETQ. The V gene end was trimmed by 5 bases and the J gene end by 4 bases; junction bases not matched to a gene: 7. The CDR3 has 14 amino acids. CDR3 sequence: CASSVTGVRYGYTF. Here the CDR3 DNA reads TGCGCCAGCAGTGTGACAGGGGTCCGCTATGGCTACACCTTC.

The rearrangement uses TRBV2 and TRBJ2-1; 7 bases fit TRBD2. Trimming at V came to 6 bases and at J to 8 bases, leaving 19 bases not matched to a gene. The CDR3 is 17 residues long. CDR1 and CDR2 from the germline V gene are SNHLY and FYNNEI. The CDR3 spells CASSLEGRTRSDDEQFF. The CDR3 coding sequence is TGTGCCAGCAGCCTTGAAGGTCGGACTAGGAGTGATGATGAGCAGTTCTTC.

The chain employs TRBV4-2 and TRBJ1-1, with 8 bases that match TRBD1. In germline, CDR1 is LGHNA, CDR2 YNFKEQ. V shed 2 bases and J 0 bases; nucleotides not matched to a gene: 5. CDR3 size: 16 residues. CDR3 protein: CASSQSAGGVNTEAFF. The CDR3 DNA follows: TGTGCCAGCAGCCAATCTGCAGGGGGCGTGAACACTGAAGCTTTCTTT.

The genes are TRBV7-2 and TRBJ2-7, with 7 bases lining up with TRBD2. Trimming cost V 1 base and J 3 bases; bases outside gene matches: 9. The CDR3 sequence is 16 residues long. Germline CDR1 is SGHTA and CDR2 is FQGNSA. CDR3: CASSLGGLAVGYEQYF. The CDR3 bases are TGTGCCAGCAGCTTAGGGGGCCTAGCGGTAGGCTACGAGCAGTACTTC.

This sequence joins TRBV5-6 and TRBJ2-1; 7 positions match TRBD2. Germline V lookup: CDR1 SGHDT, CDR2 YYEEEE. CDR3 length: 14 residues. V was clipped by 6 bases and J by 3 bases; unmatched bases: 6. CDR3 loop: CASTLLAHYNEQFF. As DNA, the CDR3 is TGTGCCAGCACGTTACTAGCGCACTACAATGAGCAGTTCTTC.

This clone has only one observation. This chain links TRBV7-9 with TRBJ2-5; D perhaps matches TRBD2 (5 bases). From germline, CDR1 is SEHNR and CDR2 FQNEAQ (reference sequence). V gave up 7 bases and J gave up 2 bases, with 11 bases separating them. The CDR3 has 13 residues. The CDR3 loop reads CASKARAQETQYF. DNA for the CDR3: TGTGCCAGCAAAGCGCGGGCACAAGAGACCCAGTACTTC.

The chain has TRBV10-3 and TRBJ2-5, with 10 bases lining up with TRBD2. Germline assignment: CDR1 ENHRY and CDR2 SYGVKD. Losses at the gene ends were 2 bases for V and 5 bases for J; bases not matched to a gene: 11. The CDR3 runs 17 residues. CDR3 sequence reads: CAISEPGTSEVGETQYF. CDR3 bases: TGTGCCATCAGTGAGCCTGGGACTAGCGAGGTGGGGGAGACCCAGTACTTC.

As for this clone: Other DNA variants within this sample encode the same CDR3. The V and J genes are TRBV9 and TRBJ2-7; D call uncertain. Germline lookup yields CDR1 SGDLS and CDR2 YYNGEE. The CDR3 is made up of 13 amino acids. The germline V and J ends were trimmed by 4 bases and 0 bases, with 8 bases remaining between them. The CDR3 is CASSPQTSYEQYF. The CDR3, as DNA: TGTGCCAGCAGCCCCCAGACCTCCTACGAGCAGTACTTC.

The chain joins TRBV2 to TRBJ2-2; 7 bases match TRBD2. V was pared by 10 bases and J by 8 bases, with 16 bases of the junction left unmatched. The germline CDR1 and CDR2 sequences are SNHLY and FYNNEI. CDR3 length: 15 residues. This CDR3 is CATAREGRARGELFF. CDR3 nucleotides: TGTGCCACGGCGCGTGAGGGGAGGGCTAGGGGGGAGCTGTTTTTT.

The chain is built from TRBV27 and TRBJ2-4, with D maybe TRBD2 (5 bases). CDR1 and CDR2 from the germline V gene are MNHEY and SMNVEV (reference sequence). The CDR3 consists of 14 residues. Trimming pared 6 bases from V and 11 bases from J, leaving 20 bases between. CDR3 sequence reads: CASSMGSDGGFQYF. DNA of the CDR3: TGTGCCAGCAGCATGGGGTCAGATGGAGGCTTTCAGTACTTC.

V usage is TRBV5-1 and J usage is TRBJ2-7; possible D gene TRBD2, 6 bases. Trimming took off 0 bases at V and 2 bases at J, with 12 bases between the two ends. This CDR3 has 15 amino acids. Germline assignment: CDR1 SGHRS and CDR2 YFSETQ. CDR3 DNA: TGCGCCAGCAGCTTGGCCCCGACTAGGGCCTACGAGCAGTACTTC. Translating gives CASSLAPTRAYEQYF. Based on the CDR3 plus reference TRBV5-1 and TRBJ2-7, the full variable domain is KAGVTQTPRYLIKTRGQQVTLSCSPISGHRSVSWYQQTPGQGLQFLFEYFSETQRNKGNFPGRFSGRQFSNSRSEMNVSTLELGDSALYLCASSLAPTRAYEQYFGPGTRLTVT.

This clone was picked up a small number of times. The J gene is TRBJ1-1, the V gene TRBV28; maybe TRBD1 (5 bases). Germline V gene lookup returns CDR1 MDHEN and CDR2 SYDVKM. The CDR3 consists of 12 residues. The germline V and J ends were trimmed by 6 bases and 4 bases, with 9 bases remaining between them. CDR3 sequence: CASRLGGTEAFF. The CDR3 region has the DNA TGTGCCAGCAGGTTGGGGGGCACTGAAGCTTTCTTT.

The chain joins TRBV18 to TRBJ2-7, with D maybe TRBD2 (6 bases). CDR1 is KGHSH, CDR2 LQKENI, per germline. This CDR3 region has 13 residues. V dropped 5 bases and J dropped 5 bases, with 13 bases sitting between them. The CDR3: CASSSRGTDEQYF. CDR3 coding DNA: TGTGCCAGCTCATCCCGGGGGACCGACGAGCAGTACTTC.

In DNA, the CDR3 is TGCGCCAGCAGCTGGGACAGGCCTAACTATGGCTACACCTTC. This sequence encodes CASSWDRPNYGYTF. The rearrangement uses TRBV5-1 and TRBJ1-2; 8 bases are a match to TRBD1. The J segment lost 0 bases and the V segment lost 3 bases, leaving 1 base of the junction unmatched. Germline-derived CDR1 and CDR2 are SGHRS and YFSETQ. The CDR3 spans 14 residues.

CDR3 coding DNA: TGCAGCGTCCTACCTAGGGACAGGGTGCATGGCTACACCTTC. This sequence encodes CSVLPRDRVHGYTF. The gene calls are TRBV29-1 and TRBJ1-2; 9 bases are a match to TRBD1. In germline, CDR1 is SQVTM, CDR2 ANQGSEA. With 6 bases clipped from V and 6 bases from J, the junction kept 11 bases outside the gene matches. This CDR3 contains 14 residues.

This clone showed up just once. V and J are TRBV6-5 and TRBJ1-4; D gene ambiguous. The CDR3 sequence is 14 residues long. Germline V gene sequence: CDR1 MNHEY, CDR2 SVGAGI. The germline V and J ends were trimmed by 4 bases and 4 bases, with 10 bases remaining between them. The CDR3 bases are TGTGCCAGCAGTTTCGTACCGGATAATGAAAAACTGTTTTTT. It encodes CASSFVPDNEKLFF.

The gene calls are TRBV4-1 and TRBJ2-5; a possible D gene is TRBD1 (5 bases). In germline, CDR1 is MGHRA, CDR2 YSYEKL. The germline V and J ends were trimmed by 1 base and 3 bases, with 12 bases remaining between them. The CDR3 is 15 residues long. The CDR3 loop reads CASSQVPGYEETQYF. In DNA form, the CDR3 reads TGCGCCAGCAGCCAAGTACCAGGGTACGAAGAGACCCAGTACTTC.

The rearrangement uses TRBV28 and TRBJ2-7, with TRBD1 matching over 9 bases. With V trimmed by 5 bases and J by 7 bases, 12 bases remained unmatched. Germline V gene lookup returns CDR1 MDHEN and CDR2 SYDVKM. This CDR3 comprises 15 residues. CDR3 coding DNA: TGTGCCAGCAGTCCCCCGGGACAGGGCCTCGAAGAGCAGTACTTC. Its protein is CASSPPGQGLEEQYF.

The rearrangement joins TRBV5-6 to TRBJ1-2; D unresolved. V lost 1 base to trimming and J lost 4 bases, with 11 bases between them. The germline gives CDR1 SGHDT, CDR2 YYEEEE. The CDR3 spans 14 residues. CDR3 sequence reads: CASSLYRQTYGYTF. CDR3 sequence (DNA): TGTGCCAGCAGCTTGTATCGGCAGACCTATGGCTACACCTTC.

CDR3 DNA sequence: TGTGCCAGCAGTGTGAATGGGGAGGCAGATACGCAGTATTTT. Its protein product is CASSVNGEADTQYF. V usage is TRBV2 and J usage is TRBJ2-3; possible D gene TRBD2, 6 bases. The V end was cut by 4 bases, the J end by 4 bases, with 12 bases between. The CDR3 consists of 14 residues. Germline V lookup: CDR1 SNHLY, CDR2 FYNNEI.